The following is a TCR beta chain sequence with its context. This clonotype was picked up a small number of times. What this receptor recognizes is not known. It has no much larger one-base neighbor in the sample; base qualities were not kept. Naive CD8 T cell libraries were made from roughly 18,000 to 920,000 sorted cells using 10%, 30% or 50% of purified RNA. On a BD FACSAria II, naive CD8 T cells were FACS-sorted as CD8+CD4-CCR7+CD45RA+ and collected into RLT Plus buffer. Detection sensitivity was tested by spiking Jurkat RNA equal to roughly nine TCR copies' worth into samples containing roughly 19,000-1,100,000 naive CD8 T cells. CD8 T cells were enriched with RosetteSep CD8+ T Cell Enrichment Cocktail and Ficoll-Paque, followed by ACK red cell lysis. The data were taken from a study of molecular identifiers for immune sequencing clone quantification (dated by TCRdb to the late 2010s). Some background on the complete study: For a replicate experiment, RNA from roughly 18,000 or 92,000 naive CD8 T cells was divided into five aliquots, and four of the five aliquots were sequenced. This methods study used CD8 T cells to benchmark TCR RNA copy counting and molecular-identifier clustering-based TCR repertoire sequencing (MIDCIRS). The full study reports these points: Modeling estimated around 3.2 recovered TCR RNA copies per cell, compared with about 9.8 by digital PCR, which implies about 30% capture efficiency. Spiked-in Jurkat TCR RNA equivalent to a single cell was reported to be detectable even among approximately 1 million naive CD8 T cells. The naive libraries included spiked-in Jurkat TCR RNA (around 10 copies' worth), and this RNA is not part of the donor repertoire. When barcode sub-clustering was omitted, TCR diversity was inflated by chimeric consensus sequences, with chimeras reaching as high as 47%. Highly expanded clone sizes could be underestimated if identical TCR molecules share a barcode. Clones above 20 RNA copies held over 99% of molecules in CMV-specific effector cells but under 1% in naive cells.

Receptor libraries were prepared by PCR. The instrument was an Illumina HiSeq 4000. Bulk TCR libraries were prepared as previously described, using TCR primers listed in Table S5. Purification of total RNA was performed with the Qiagen AllPrep DNA/RNA kit. Before analysis, reads from multiple sequencing runs of the same library were pooled. As for the original processing: Reads were retained only if an exact TCR constant sequence was present, and the retained reads were trimmed to 150 nt and grouped according to their 12-nt molecular barcodes. Reads inside each barcode group were sub-clustered using a 15% Levenshtein threshold, and a quality-weighted consensus sequence was constructed for each RNA molecule. Non-functional sequences were filtered out, along with any lower-count sequence sitting one edit away from another sequence. Barcode sub-clusters with fewer than 20% of the maximum read count were removed, based on fitting two negative binomial distributions. TCRdb cleaned the public reads at Q25 with fastp, built clones with MiXCR and kept in-frame beta chains. Rows are unified per CDR3 protein, each entry keeping the most common DNA and genes. These V and J calls rely on TCRdb rather than the paper's analysis. Across this sample there are 600,000 to 650,000 distinct CDR3 sequences, with 20% seen only once. The ten largest account for 0.7% to 1% of the sample.

From a lookup of the germline V gene, CDR1 and CDR2 are MNHNS and SASEGT. V is reduced by 9 bases and J by 1 base, leaving a spacing of 16 bases between them. Including the terminal cysteine and phenylalanine, the CDR3 comprises 15 residues. Here the CDR3 DNA is all that survives: 45 bases in frame from base 1. Recombination linked TRBV6-1 to TRBJ1-5, with the D gene not clear enough to name. The sequencing input was naive CD8+ T cells from blood, with Jurkat cell RNA spiked in. The intended sense of this specimen's cell subset or site label: FACS-sorted CD8+CD4-CCR7+CD45RA+ naive T cells. The TCR sequence derives from a human donor in good health. Some libraries in this study had Jurkat cell RNA spiked in. The CDR3 loop reads CASTWGEGSNQPQHF. The DNA sequence reads TGTGCCAGTACTTGGGGTGAGGGAAGCAATCAGCCCCAGCATTTT.